This TCR beta chain emerged from a study of blood T cells in healthy people across ages. Study findings and constraints: Older age coincided with a roughly linear decline in TCR beta diversity per million T cells.

The table lists this clonotype with a few counts. Its antigen is undetermined. Next came a second PCR, run for about 6 to 11 cycles, which used a sample-barcoded 5' primer along with a J-beta primer mix. Every sample gave at least 3 million paired-end reads containing CDR3. One entry per CDR3 protein, called by TCRdb with MiXCR from the 5' RACE reads. The sample consists of 1,300,000 or so distinct CDR3 sequences, 45% to 70% of them appearing once. CDR3 length: 10 residues. Germline V gene data show CDR1 as SGHRS and CDR2 as YFSETQ. Sequenced material: blood. The chain combines TRBV5-1 with TRBJ2-4, with unresolved D. The sequence was obtained from a man between 18 and 35 years old in good health. This CDR3 is CSQAKNIQYF. In nucleotides, the CDR3 is TGCTCGCAAGCCAAAAACATTCAGTACTTC. Together with reference TRBV5-1 and TRBJ2-4, the CDR3 gives the full variable domain: KAGVTQTPRYLIKTRGQQVTLSCSPISGHRSVSWYQQTPGQGLQFLFEYFSETQRNKGNFPGRFSGRQFSNSRSEMNVSTLELGDSALYLCSQAKNIQYFGAGTRLSVL.